What follows are 32 T cell receptor beta chains derived from one specimen sequenced in a study of high-grade serous ovarian cancer treatment subgroups. Tumor tissue was taken before any definitive surgery or chemotherapy was given. Generated by immunoSEQ multiplex PCR, the TCRdb table keeps only in-frame clones and is missing some. Of about 4,000 clones listed, approximately 69% are singletons. The sample consisted of tumor tissue. These receptors originate from a human donor with high-grade serous ovarian cancer.

This clone was counted only a few times. This chain connects TRBV9 to TRBJ1-1, with 8 bases fitting TRBD1. CDR1 and CDR2 from the germline V gene are SGDLS and YYNGEE. Unmatched junction bases numbered 8, after V lost 5 bases and J lost 8 bases. The CDR3 length is 13 residues. CDR3 coding DNA: TGTGCCAGCAGTAGTAGAGGGGACAGGGAAGCTTTCTTT. Encoded protein: CASSSRGDREAFF.

This clone was detected a few times. The genes are TRBV9 and TRBJ1-1; no reliable D call. The V gene lost 0 bases and the J gene lost 1 base, with 7 bases spanning the gap. The germline V gene has CDR1 SGDLS and CDR2 YYNGEE. The CDR3 sequence is 14 residues long. The CDR3 sequence is CASSVATENTEAFF. CDR3 DNA sequence: TGTGCCAGCAGCGTAGCTACAGAGAACACTGAAGCTTTCTTT.

The rearrangement joins TRBV30 to TRBJ1-5; no definite D call. The V end lost 1 base, the J end lost 0 bases, and 13 bases lay between the germline ends. This CDR3 comprises 16 residues. CDR1 and CDR2 (germline): GTSNPN, SVGIG (reference sequence). The CDR3 here is CAWSGLGSNSNQPQHF. The CDR3 DNA reads TGTGCCTGGAGTGGGCTAGGGTCGAATAGCAATCAGCCCCAGCATTTT.

The rearrangement uses TRBV5-4 and TRBJ1-6; no definite D call. V lost 0 bases and J 0 bases, leaving 7 bases between the germline ends. The length of the CDR3 is 16 residues. CDR1 and CDR2 from the germline V gene are SGHNT and YYREEE (reference sequence). CDR3 loop: CASSLVLSSYNSPLHF. In nucleotides, the CDR3 is TGTGCCAGCAGCTTGGTACTCAGCTCCTATAATTCACCCCTCCACTTT.

This rearrangement joins TRBV5-1 to TRBJ1-1; perhaps TRBD1 as D (5 bases). The germline V gene encodes CDR1 SGHRS and CDR2 YFSETQ. The CDR3 consists of 14 residues. V was pared by 4 bases and J by 0 bases, with 10 bases between. The CDR3 sequence is CASSASTVNTEAFF. DNA of the CDR3: TGCGCCAGCAGCGCGTCGACAGTGAACACTGAAGCTTTCTTT.

This clone has just a few counts. CDR3 sequence (DNA): TGTGCCAGCGGGGGCGGTCGAGGACAGGGGGCCTCCACCTTC. Translation gives CASGGGRGQGASTF. The V gene is TRBV28, the J gene TRBJ1-2; 11 positions agree with TRBD1. J was trimmed by 13 bases and V by 8 bases; bases with no gene match: 15. The CDR3 is 14 amino acids. Per the germline V gene, CDR1 is MDHEN and CDR2 is SYDVKM.

DNA for the CDR3: TGCAGCGCTGTTGGACTAGCGGGGACCTACACAGATACGCAGTATTTT. Amino acid sequence: CSAVGLAGTYTDTQYF. The chain is built from TRBV29-1 and TRBJ2-3; 12 bases fit TRBD2. This CDR3 is built from 16 residues. The junction had 10 bases not matched to a gene; V was cut back by 7 bases and J by 2 bases. The V gene's germline CDR1 is SQVTM and CDR2 ANQGSEA.

The rearrangement uses TRBV30 and TRBJ1-3, with a weak D call TRBD1 (6 bases). V lost 2 bases and J 2 bases, leaving 13 bases between the germline ends. The CDR3 covers 15 residues. Per the germline V gene, CDR1 is GTSNPN and CDR2 is SVGIG (reference sequence). The CDR3 bases are TGTGCCTGGAGTTTGTCGGGGGCAACTGGAAACACCATATATTTT. Amino acids: CAWSLSGATGNTIYF.

The genes are TRBV7-2 and TRBJ2-1; D is undetermined. The CDR3 consists of 11 residues. V gave up 4 bases and J gave up 7 bases, with 5 bases separating them. The germline V gene encodes CDR1 SGHTA and CDR2 FQGNSA. CDR3 bases: TGTGCCAGCAGCTCCCATAATGAGCAGTTCTTC. Translated: CASSSHNEQFF.

V and J are TRBV6-1 and TRBJ1-1; D uncertain. The CDR3 is 13 residues long. Germline loops: CDR1 MNHNS, CDR2 SASEGT. V was clipped by 2 bases and J by 10 bases, with 14 bases between them. The CDR3 region is CASSERPTDTAFF. The CDR3 nucleotides are TGTGCCAGCAGTGAAAGACCCACGGATACAGCTTTCTTT.

CDR3 sequence reads: CASSRGINEKLFF. In DNA, the CDR3 is TGTGCCAGCTCACGGGGAATTAATGAAAAACTGTTTTTT. This rearrangement joins TRBV18 to TRBJ1-4, with no clear D. V lost 4 bases and J 4 bases, leaving 7 bases between the germline ends. CDR3 size: 13 residues. Germline V lookup: CDR1 KGHSH, CDR2 LQKENI.

The rearrangement uses TRBV7-9 and TRBJ1-1, with 7 bases fitting TRBD1. This CDR3 is 13 amino acids long. Germline V gives CDR1 SEHNR, CDR2 FQNEAQ (reference sequence). Trimming at V came to 1 base and at J to 11 bases, leaving 7 bases not matched to a gene. The CDR3 protein is CASSLEPTGLAFF. DNA of the CDR3: TGTGCCAGCAGCTTAGAGCCGACAGGGCTCGCTTTCTTT.

This chain links TRBV9 with TRBJ1-3; D is unresolved. V lost 2 bases to trimming and J lost 4 bases, with 19 bases between them. This CDR3 is built from 17 residues. Germline lookup yields CDR1 SGDLS and CDR2 YYNGEE. The CDR3 region is CASSVGKGRQGGNTIYF. CDR3 bases: TGTGCCAGCAGCGTCGGTAAAGGCCGACAAGGAGGAAACACCATATATTTT. The complete variable domain, with remaining parts taken from reference TRBV9 and TRBJ1-3, reads DSGVTQTPKHLITATGQRVTLRCSPRSGDLSVYWYQQSLDQGLQFLIQYYNGEERAKGNILERFSAQQFPDLHSELNLSSLELGDSALYFCASSVGKGRQGGNTIYFGEGSWLTVV.

This chain links TRBV11-3 with TRBJ2-1; possibly TRBD1 for D (6 bases). The V gene's germline CDR1 is SGHNT and CDR2 YENEEA. With 1 base removed from V and 6 bases from J, the gap between germline ends came to 10 bases. The CDR3 consists of 14 residues. The CDR3 coding sequence is TGTGCCAGCAGCTTAGGAGGACAGATCAATGAGCAGTTCTTC. As protein: CASSLGGQINEQFF. The full variable domain, in which reference TRBV11-3 and TRBJ2-1 provide the parts outside the CDR3, is EAGVVQSPRYKIIEKKQPVAFWCNPISGHNTLYWYLQNLGQGPELLIRYENEEAVDDSQLPKDRFSAERLKGVDSTLKIQPAELGDSAVYLCASSLGGQINEQFFGPGTRLTVL.

A remark on this clone: The junction does not match germline at one end; this may be a read error. The chain combines TRBV7-3 with TRBJ2-2; the D gene is possibly TRBD1 (6 bases). CDR3 length: 17 amino acids. Germline V CDR1 and CDR2: SGHTA, FQGTGA. CDR3 nucleotide sequence: TGTGTCAGCAGCTCATCCCCCGGGACAATGAACACCGGGGAGCTGTTTTTT. Protein sequence: CVSSSSPGTMNTGELFF. The whole variable domain, filled in from reference TRBV7-3 and TRBJ2-2, reads GAGVSQTPSNKVTEKGKYVELRCDPISGHTALYWYRQSLGQGPEFLIYFQGTGAADDSGLPNDRFFAVRPEGSVSTLKIQRTERGDSAVYLCVSSSSPGTMNTGELFFGEGSRLTVL.

The chain couples TRBV29-1 to TRBJ1-5; D remains unclear. This CDR3 is 13 amino acids long. The ends were cut back, 4 bases at V and 1 base at J, with 8 bases in the middle. In germline, CDR1 is SQVTM, CDR2 ANQGSEA. The CDR3 sequence is CSVGGNSNQPQHF. CDR3 in DNA: TGCAGCGTTGGGGGTAACAGCAATCAGCCCCAGCATTTT.

The chain carries TRBV7-2 and TRBJ1-2, with D hard to call. This CDR3 is built from 13 residues. Looked up from germline, CDR1 is SGHTA and CDR2 is FQGNSA. V was shortened by 2 bases and J by 6 bases, with 10 bases between the two germline ends. The CDR3 protein is CASSLIWADGYTF. For the CDR3, the DNA is TGTGCCAGCAGCTTAATTTGGGCGGATGGCTACACCTTC.

This clone appeared once. The chain uses TRBV6-4 and TRBJ2-2; D is ambiguous. V was shortened by 6 bases and J by 7 bases, with 21 bases between the two germline ends. CDR1 and CDR2 (germline): MRHNA, SNTAGT. The CDR3 loop spans 16 amino acids. The CDR3, as DNA: TGTGCCAGCAGCCAGACTGGGCAGGATTCGGGCGGGGAGCTGTTTTTT. This codes for CASSQTGQDSGGELFF.

The J gene is TRBJ2-2, the V gene TRBV6-1; 9 bases map to TRBD2. Germline-derived CDR1 and CDR2 are MNHNS and SASEGT. The CDR3 covers 15 residues. J was trimmed by 6 bases and V by 8 bases; bases with no gene match: 10. CDR3 DNA sequence: TGTGCCAGCGCTTCTGGCGGGGGGGCCGCCGGGGAGCTGTTTTTT. Residues: CASASGGGAAGELFF.

This clone was found a few times. V and J are TRBV6-6 and TRBJ1-2; tentatively, D is TRBD1 (6 bases). The CDR3 is 15 residues long. CDR1 and CDR2 from the germline V gene are MNHNY and SVGAGI (reference sequence). V was pared by 5 bases and J by 8 bases, with 21 bases between. The CDR3, as DNA: TGTGCCAGCAGTCTGACGGGGGGCTCCGGGGAGGGCTACACCTTC. It translates to CASSLTGGSGEGYTF.

This clone was observed a few times. CDR3: CASSNGQGYNEQFF. The CDR3 nucleotides read TGCGCCAGCAGCAACGGACAGGGGTACAATGAGCAGTTCTTC. The genes are TRBV5-1 and TRBJ2-1; 9 bases match TRBD1. The CDR3 covers 14 residues. V was clipped by 4 bases and J by 4 bases; unmatched bases: 3. CDR1 and CDR2 (germline): SGHRS, YFSETQ.

The J gene is TRBJ1-2, the V gene TRBV27, with D hard to call. Trimming removed 8 bases from V and 4 bases from J, with 11 bases in between. Germline CDR1 MNHEY, CDR2 SMNVEV (reference sequence). This CDR3 has 12 residues. DNA of the CDR3: TGTGCCAGCTCCGGGAGAAGCTATGGCTACACCTTC. It translates to CASSGRSYGYTF.

This clone came up a few times. The chain couples TRBV5-1 to TRBJ1-2; D may be TRBD1 (5 bases). The germline V gene has CDR1 SGHRS and CDR2 YFSETQ. V dropped 4 bases and J dropped 8 bases, with 12 bases sitting between them. This CDR3 region has 12 residues. CDR3 residues: CASSHGTGGYTF. The CDR3 nucleotides read TGCGCCAGCAGCCACGGGACGGGAGGCTACACCTTC.

This clone has only a few counts. V is TRBV18 and J is TRBJ1-1; 11 nucleotides agree with TRBD1. Trimming cost V 0 bases and J 7 bases; bases outside gene matches: 10. The CDR3 is 17 amino acids. CDR1 and CDR2 (germline): KGHSH, LQKENI. The CDR3 DNA reads as TGTGCCAGCTCACCACCGGTTAGCGGACAGGGGGCGGGTGAAGCTTTCTTT. This codes for CASSPPVSGQGAGEAFF.

This clone was observed once. The chain links TRBV29-1 to TRBJ2-5, with D possibly matching TRBD2 (7 bases). Trimming cost V 6 bases and J 9 bases, with 20 bases left between them. This CDR3 contains 13 residues. Germline V gives CDR1 SQVTM, CDR2 ANQGSEA. The CDR3 spells CSVGGQGPGAQYF. In nucleotides, the CDR3 is TGCAGCGTGGGGGGGCAGGGGCCCGGGGCCCAGTACTTC.

The chain combines TRBV10-3 with TRBJ1-6; TRBD1 is a possible D gene (5 bases). Germline-derived CDR1 and CDR2 are ENHRY and SYGVKD. The CDR3 is 15 amino acids. V gave up 8 bases and J gave up 4 bases, with 15 bases separating them. The CDR3 bases are TGTGCCATCGGGGTCTCGGGACGGTATAATTCACCCCTCCACTTT. It codes for CAIGVSGRYNSPLHF.

The sample holds a few counts of this clone. The chain has TRBV19 and TRBJ1-5; D is unclear. The V end was cut by 6 bases, the J end by 0 bases, with 12 bases between. CDR1 LNHDA and CDR2 SQIVND come from the germline V gene (reference sequence). The CDR3 sequence is 15 residues long. CDR3 sequence (DNA): TGTGCCAGTAGCACTGGTGGCTATAGCAATCAGCCCCAGCATTTT. This translates into CASSTGGYSNQPQHF. The whole variable domain, filled in from reference TRBV19 and TRBJ1-5, reads DGGITQSPKYLFRKEGQNVTLSCEQNLNHDAMYWYRQDPGQGLRLIYYSQIVNDFQKGDIAEGYSVSREKKESFPLTVTSAQKNPTAFYLCASSTGGYSNQPQHFGDGTRLSIL.

This clone was seen only a few times. V and J are TRBV4-3 and TRBJ1-1; maybe TRBD1 (5 bases). Germline CDR1 reads LGHNA; CDR2 reads YSLEER. The CDR3 consists of 16 residues. The V end lost 2 bases, the J end lost 0 bases, and 13 bases lay between the germline ends. CDR3 sequence reads: CASSQRSRDLNTEAFF. In nucleotides, the CDR3 is TGCGCCAGCAGCCAACGCAGCAGGGACTTGAACACTGAAGCTTTCTTT.

The V gene is TRBV7-3, the J gene TRBJ2-3; D is ambiguous. Germline lookup yields CDR1 SGHTA and CDR2 FQGTGA. Trimming took off 1 base at V and 1 base at J, with 12 bases between the two ends. The CDR3 runs to 16 residues. This chain's CDR3 is CASSLNPDGRTDTQYF. Written as DNA, the CDR3 is TGTGCCAGCAGCTTAAATCCGGATGGTCGCACAGATACGCAGTATTTT. Full variable domain (remainder filled in from reference TRBV7-3 and TRBJ2-3): GAGVSQTPSNKVTEKGKYVELRCDPISGHTALYWYRQSLGQGPEFLIYFQGTGAADDSGLPNDRFFAVRPEGSVSTLKIQRTERGDSAVYLCASSLNPDGRTDTQYFGPGTRLTVL.

This chain uses TRBV7-7 with TRBJ2-3; D ambiguous. CDR1 and CDR2 from the germline V gene are SSHAT and FNYEAQ (reference sequence). V dropped 5 bases and J dropped 1 base, with 10 bases sitting between them. This CDR3 is 14 amino acids long. The CDR3 spells CASSPLLGTDTQYF. CDR3 DNA sequence: TGTGCCAGCAGCCCCTTGTTGGGCACAGATACGCAGTATTTT.

V usage is TRBV10-2 and J usage is TRBJ1-5, with TRBD1 matching over 8 bases. From germline, CDR1 is WSHSY and CDR2 SAAADI. With V trimmed by 6 bases and J by 4 bases, 5 bases remained unmatched. CDR3 length equals 14 residues. In DNA, the CDR3 is TGCGCCAGCAGAGAGGGACAGGTTAATCAGCCCCAGCATTTT. Translating gives CASREGQVNQPQHF.

This clone was recorded only once. The chain has TRBV27 and TRBJ2-1, with D hard to call. The V gene's germline CDR1 is MNHEY and CDR2 SMNVEV (reference sequence). The CDR3 is made up of 15 amino acids. The V end was cut by 5 bases, the J end by 8 bases, with 19 bases between. The CDR3 spells CASSPRGKQDDEQFF. The CDR3 coding sequence is TGTGCCAGCAGTCCTCGTGGGAAACAAGACGATGAGCAGTTCTTC.